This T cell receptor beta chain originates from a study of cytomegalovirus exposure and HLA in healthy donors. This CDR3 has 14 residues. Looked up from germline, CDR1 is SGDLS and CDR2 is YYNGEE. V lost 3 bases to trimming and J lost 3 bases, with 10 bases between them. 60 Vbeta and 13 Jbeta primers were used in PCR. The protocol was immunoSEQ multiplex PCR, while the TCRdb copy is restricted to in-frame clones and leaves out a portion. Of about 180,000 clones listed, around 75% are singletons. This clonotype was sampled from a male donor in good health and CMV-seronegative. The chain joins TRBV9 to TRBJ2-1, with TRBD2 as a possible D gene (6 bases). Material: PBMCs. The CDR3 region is CASSAGLHYNEQFF. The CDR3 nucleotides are TGTGCCAGCAGCGCGGGACTGCACTACAATGAGCAGTTCTTC.